The T cell receptor (beta chain) described here comes from a study of T cells in Graves' hyperthyroidism and ophthalmopathy. On the study more broadly: At the time of initial diagnosis and before any treatment, peripheral blood was collected.

Researchers amplified the TCR beta CDR3 regions from RNA transcripts. The TCR CDR3 first-round RT-PCR relied on the HTBI primer set. TCRdb processed the multiplex PCR reads anew with MiXCR; each CDR3 protein has one entry. Altogether approximately 400,000 distinct CDR3 sequences are present, 15% to 19% being singletons, with the ten largest covering approximately 30%. Overall study findings and caveats: Most thyroid-expanded clonotypes above 0.001 were also found in blood. Ophthalmopathy got predicted by the model a median about six months before its onset.

A sample of blood taken at first hyperthyroidism diagnosis preceded any ophthalmopathy symptoms. This clonotype was recorded a few times. Its target is unknown. Germline loops: CDR1 MNHEY, CDR2 SVGAGI. The V gene lost 3 bases and the J gene lost 6 bases, with 12 bases spanning the gap. The CDR3 runs 14 residues. The sequence was obtained from a woman between 18 and 29 years old with Graves' hyperthyroidism that later progressed to Graves' ophthalmopathy. This sequence joins TRBV6-5 and TRBJ2-1; D is possibly TRBD1 (6 bases). Sequenced input: blood. CDR3 nucleotides: TGTGCCAGCAGTTATAGGGGGTCGCGCAATGAGCAGTTCTTC. This encodes CASSYRGSRNEQFF.